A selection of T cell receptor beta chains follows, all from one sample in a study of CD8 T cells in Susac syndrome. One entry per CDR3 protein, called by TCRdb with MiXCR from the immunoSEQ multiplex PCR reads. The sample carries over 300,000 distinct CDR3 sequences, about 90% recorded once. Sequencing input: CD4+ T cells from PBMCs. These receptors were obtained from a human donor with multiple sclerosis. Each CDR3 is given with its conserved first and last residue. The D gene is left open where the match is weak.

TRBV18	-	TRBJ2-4	CASSQGTLNIQYF	TGTGCCAGCTCACAGGGAACACTTAACATTCAGTACTTC
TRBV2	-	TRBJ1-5	CASSAALGPYSNQPQHF	TGTGCCAGCAGCGCAGCCTTGGGCCCATATAGCAATCAGCCCCAGCATTTT
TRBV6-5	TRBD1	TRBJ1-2	CASRTGTGGYTF	TGTGCCAGCAGAACCGGGACAGGGGGCTACACCTTC
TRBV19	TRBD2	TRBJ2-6	CASSTLAATSGANVLTF	TGTGCCAGTAGTACCCTAGCGGCCACCTCTGGGGCCAACGTCCTGACTTTC
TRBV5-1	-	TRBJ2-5	CASSLGGLRLGETQYF	TGCGCCAGCAGCTTGGGGGGTCTAAGGTTGGGAGAGACCCAGTACTTC
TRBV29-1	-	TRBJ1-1	CSVERRNTEAFF	TGCAGCGTTGAGAGGAGGAACACTGAAGCTTTCTTT
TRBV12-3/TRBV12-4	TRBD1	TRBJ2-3	CASRQGASTDTQYF	TGTGCCAGCAGGCAGGGGGCGAGCACAGATACGCAGTATTTT
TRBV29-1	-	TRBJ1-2	CTVGDYGYTF	TGCACTGTGGGGGACTATGGCTACACCTTC
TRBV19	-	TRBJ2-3	CASGMGGPLSDTQYF	TGTGCCAGTGGGATGGGTGGGCCGTTATCAGATACGCAGTATTTT
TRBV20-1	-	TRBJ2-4	CSALLDQRVVKNIQYF	TGCAGTGCTCTCCTTGATCAGCGGGTGGTCAAAAACATTCAGTACTTC
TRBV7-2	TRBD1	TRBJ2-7	CASSTGTGRGSYEQYF	TGTGCCAGCAGCACCGGGACAGGGAGAGGTTCCTACGAGCAGTACTTC
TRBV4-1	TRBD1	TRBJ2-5	CASSQGTGQETQYF	TGCGCCAGCAGCCAGGGGACAGGGCAAGAGACCCAGTACTTC
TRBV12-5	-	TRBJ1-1	CASALGGEAFF	TGTGCTAGTGCCTTAGGGGGAGAAGCTTTCTTT
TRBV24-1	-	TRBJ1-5	CATSARGGGGNQPQHF	TGTGCCACCAGTGCCCGCGGCGGGGGCGGCAATCAGCCCCAGCATTTT
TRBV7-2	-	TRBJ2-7	CASSQRPRQGEQYF	TGTGCCAGCAGCCAAAGACCCCGACAAGGCGAGCAGTACTTC
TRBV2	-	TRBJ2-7	CASSEATTVPRQYF	TGTGCCAGCAGTGAAGCCACGACTGTACCCCGGCAGTACTTC
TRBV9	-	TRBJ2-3	CASSSRQENTDTQYF	TGTGCCAGCAGCTCCCGACAGGAAAACACAGATACGCAGTATTTT
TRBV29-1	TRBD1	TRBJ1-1	CSGGTGDGTEAFF	TGCAGCGGGGGAACAGGGGATGGGACTGAAGCTTTCTTT
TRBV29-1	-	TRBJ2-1	CSTGALGRSPHDEQFF	TGCAGCACCGGCGCCCTAGGGCGGTCCCCACATGATGAGCAGTTCTTC
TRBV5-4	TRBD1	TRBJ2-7	CASSSPGQALWEQYF	TGTGCCAGCAGCTCTCCGGGACAGGCACTTTGGGAGCAGTACTTC
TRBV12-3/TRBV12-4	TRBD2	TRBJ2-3	CASSLIAGVDTQYF	TGTGCCAGCAGTTTAATAGCGGGGGTAGATACGCAGTATTTT
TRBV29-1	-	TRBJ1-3	CSVLTDSGNTIYF	TGCAGCGTATTGACAGACTCTGGAAACACCATATATTTT
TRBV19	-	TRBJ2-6	CASSIGVGVSGANVLTF	TGTGCCAGTAGTATTGGGGTGGGGGTCTCTGGGGCCAACGTCCTGACTTTC
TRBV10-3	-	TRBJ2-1	CAIIDRLGGPGIHNEQFF	TGTGCCATCATCGACCGTTTGGGGGGGCCTGGGATCCACAATGAGCAGTTCTTC
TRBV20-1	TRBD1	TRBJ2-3	CSALGPGGGADTQYF	TGCAGTGCTTTAGGCCCAGGGGGCGGGGCAGATACGCAGTATTTT
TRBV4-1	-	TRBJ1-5	CASSQGHRGWPQHF	TGCGCCAGCAGCCAGGGTCATCGGGGGTGGCCCCAGCATTTT
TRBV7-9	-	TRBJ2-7	CASSLSEVSYEQYF	TGTGCCAGCAGCTTATCCGAAGTCTCCTACGAGCAGTACTTC
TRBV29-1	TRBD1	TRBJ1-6	CSVAGTGGSPLHF	TGCAGCGTCGCCGGGACAGGGGGTTCACCCCTCCACTTT